These 3 T cell receptor beta chains originate from one sample sequenced in a study of cytomegalovirus exposure and HLA in healthy donors. Profiling relied on immunoSEQ multiplex PCR, and the TCRdb table lists in-frame clones only, not all of them. The table shows over 45,000 clones, with more than 80% occurring only once. Sequencing was done on a sample of PBMCs. The receptors here all came from a woman under 30 in good health and CMV-seronegative.

The CDR3 is CASRPIGQESTQYF. In nucleotides, the CDR3 is TGTGCCAGCAGACCTATTGGACAGGAAAGTACCCAGTACTTC. V gene TRBV7-2 combines with J gene TRBJ2-5; TRBD1 agrees at 7 bases. The V segment lost 6 bases and the J segment 8 bases; nucleotides outside the gene matches: 12. Germline CDR1 is SGHTA and CDR2 is FQGNSA. There are 14 residues in the CDR3.

The chain recombines TRBV11-2 with TRBJ2-7, with a tentative D call TRBD1 (6 bases). The CDR3 has 16 amino acids. V dropped 2 bases and J dropped 3 bases, with 17 bases sitting between them. From germline, CDR1 is SGHAT and CDR2 FQNNGV. The CDR3 reads CASSLNSVGANYEQYF. In DNA form, the CDR3 reads TGTGCCAGCAGCTTAAATTCAGTGGGGGCGAACTACGAGCAGTACTTC.

This clone turned up a few times. The chain links TRBV18 to TRBJ2-1; 10 positions match TRBD2. CDR3 length equals 17 residues. Trimming at V came to 2 bases and at J to 7 bases, leaving 11 bases not matched to a gene. CDR1 is KGHSH and CDR2 is LQKENI in the germline V gene. For the CDR3, the DNA is TGTGCCAGCTCACCAGTCCCTAGCGGGAGATATGGTAATGAGCAGTTCTTC. Protein: CASSPVPSGRYGNEQFF.